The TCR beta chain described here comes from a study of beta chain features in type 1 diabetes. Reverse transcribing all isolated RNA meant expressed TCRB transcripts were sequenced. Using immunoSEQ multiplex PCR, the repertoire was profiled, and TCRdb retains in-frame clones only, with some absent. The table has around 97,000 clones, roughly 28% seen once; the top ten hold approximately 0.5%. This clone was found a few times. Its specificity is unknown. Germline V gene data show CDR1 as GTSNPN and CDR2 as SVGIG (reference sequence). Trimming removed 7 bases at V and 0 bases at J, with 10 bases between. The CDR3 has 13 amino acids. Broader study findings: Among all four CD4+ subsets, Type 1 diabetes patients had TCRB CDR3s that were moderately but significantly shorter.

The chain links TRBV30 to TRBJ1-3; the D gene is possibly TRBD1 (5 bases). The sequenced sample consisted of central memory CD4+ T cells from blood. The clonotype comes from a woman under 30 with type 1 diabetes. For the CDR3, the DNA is TGTGCCTCGACAGCCACCTCTGGAAACACCATATATTTT. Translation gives CASTATSGNTIYF.